The rows below give T cell receptor beta chains drawn from one sample of a study of CD8+ T cells in alopecia areata. The data were produced by immunoSEQ multiplex PCR, yet TCRdb's version contains in-frame clones alone and is incomplete. In the table there are about 150,000 clones, 55% of which are singletons. Sequenced input: CD4+ T cells sorted from blood. The receptors originated from a human donor in good health. Each CDR3 is given with its conserved first and last residue. D genes are given only for firm matches.

j_call d_call v_call cdr3_nt cdr3_aa
TRBJ1-2 NA TRBV27 TGTGCCAGCAGTTTAGCAGGGGACCTCCCCTATGGCTACACCTTC CASSLAGDLPYGYTF
TRBJ1-2 NA TRBV6-1 TGTGCCAGCAGTGTGAACAGCGACTATGGCTACACCTTC CASSVNSDYGYTF
TRBJ2-3 TRBD2 TRBV6-5 TGTGCCAGTAGCGGGAGGGCTAGAGATACGCAGTATTTT CASSGRARDTQYF
TRBJ1-2 NA TRBV29-1 TGCAGCGTTTCGGGGGGGCCGGTTGGCTACACCTTC CSVSGGPVGYTF
TRBJ1-5 NA TRBV7-9 TGTGCCAGCAGCGTGTGGCTCGGAGAGGGAAATCAGCCCCAGCATTTT CASSVWLGEGNQPQHF
TRBJ1-1 NA TRBV18 TGTGCCAGCTCACAACGGGAGACACCTACTGAAGCTTTCTTT CASSQRETPTEAFF
TRBJ2-7 NA TRBV28 TGTGCCAGCAGTCAGTATTCCCCCTACGAGCAGTACTTC CASSQYSPYEQYF
TRBJ2-7 NA TRBV13 TGTGCCAGCAGCTATAAAATCGGACTAACGCGCTACGAGCAGTACTTC CASSYKIGLTRYEQYF
TRBJ2-1 TRBD2 TRBV6-1 TGTGCCAGCAGTGAAACGGGAGGCTCCTACAATGAGCAGTTCTTC CASSETGGSYNEQFF
TRBJ2-4 TRBD1 TRBV10-3 TGTGCCATCAGTAGAGGGACAGTCCTAGCCAAAAACATTCAGTACTTC CAISRGTVLAKNIQYF
TRBJ2-7 NA TRBV5-1 TGCGCCAGCAGCTTGGGGTCAGTTGCCCACGAGCAGTACTTC CASSLGSVAHEQYF